These 9 T cell receptor beta chains were sequenced from one sample in a study of blood T cell repertoires in COVID-19. Libraries were prepared by immunoSEQ multiplex PCR; TCRdb keeps only in-frame clonotypes and omits some of them. The data show approximately 220,000 clones, 65% to 85% seen once. Sequenced: peripheral blood. The receptors originated from a woman in her 30s who had recovered from COVID-19.

The gene calls are TRBV27 and TRBJ2-1, with a tentative D call TRBD1 (5 bases). The CDR3 covers 14 residues. Germline V gene sequence: CDR1 MNHEY, CDR2 SMNVEV (reference sequence). Trimming removed 3 bases at V and 6 bases at J, with 12 bases between. The CDR3 here is CASSLSPGLNEQFF. In DNA, the CDR3 is TGTGCCAGCAGTTTGAGCCCAGGGCTCAATGAGCAGTTCTTC.

The chain couples TRBV6-5 to TRBJ1-2; 10 bases line up with TRBD1. The CDR3 is made up of 15 amino acids. CDR1 is MNHEY and CDR2 is SVGAGI in the germline V gene. With V trimmed by 4 bases and J by 8 bases, 10 bases remained unmatched. CDR3 bases: TGTGCCAGCAGTTCCCTCGACAGGGGGCGGGTCGGCTACACCTTC. Amino acid sequence: CASSSLDRGRVGYTF.

The V and J genes are TRBV5-1 and TRBJ1-3, with 8 bases lining up with TRBD1. Trimming cost V 4 bases and J 2 bases; bases outside gene matches: 5. In germline, CDR1 is SGHRS, CDR2 YFSETQ. This CDR3 region has 15 residues. CDR3 in DNA: TGCGCCAGCAGCCCAGGGGGCGCCCCTGGAAACACCATATATTTT. Translating it yields CASSPGGAPGNTIYF.

Only one count was recorded for this clone. The V call is TRBV11-2, the J call TRBJ2-3, with a possible D match to TRBD2 (6 bases). The V end lost 7 bases, the J end lost 1 base, and 15 bases lay between the germline ends. CDR3 length equals 15 residues. Per germline, CDR1 SGHAT and CDR2 FQNNGV. The CDR3 DNA reads as TGTGCCAGCAAACCAGCGGGTGGACGCACAGATACGCAGTATTTT. Its translation is CASKPAGGRTDTQYF.

The J gene is TRBJ2-1, the V gene TRBV9, with TRBD1 matching over 9 bases. The V gene's germline CDR1 is SGDLS and CDR2 YYNGEE. The V and J ends lost 1 base and 6 bases, in that order; junction bases with no gene match: 11. The length of the CDR3 is 17 residues. Written as DNA, the CDR3 is TGTGCCAGCAGCGTACAACCACAGGGGGCGCGAATCAATGAGCAGTTCTTC. Its translation is CASSVQPQGARINEQFF.

This clone has just one count. V gene TRBV28 combines with J gene TRBJ2-7; no definite D call. The CDR3 runs 15 residues. The V end lost 5 bases, the J end lost 0 bases, and 14 bases lay between the germline ends. Germline lookup yields CDR1 MDHEN and CDR2 SYDVKM. The CDR3 here is CASSRPFSSSYEQYF. The CDR3 bases are TGTGCCAGCAGTCGCCCCTTCTCTAGCTCCTACGAGCAGTACTTC.

The chain couples TRBV10-3 to TRBJ2-1; TRBD2 matches 10 bases. Germline lookup yields CDR1 ENHRY and CDR2 SYGVKD. The trim removed 6 bases at V and 4 bases at J, leaving 9 bases unmatched. The CDR3 is made up of 16 amino acids. The CDR3 is CAISLSGTSAYNEQFF. The DNA of the CDR3 is TGTGCCATCAGCTTATCCGGGACTAGCGCATACAATGAGCAGTTCTTC.

The V gene is TRBV18, the J gene TRBJ1-5; 7 nucleotides align to TRBD1. With V trimmed by 5 bases and J by 0 bases, 7 bases remained unmatched. Per the germline V gene, CDR1 is KGHSH and CDR2 is LQKENI. This CDR3 region has 16 residues. As DNA, the CDR3 is TGTGCCAGCTCATCCGAGGGGGCTGGTAGCAATCAGCCCCAGCATTTT. It yields the protein CASSSEGAGSNQPQHF.

In its sample, this clone was seen once. The chain uses TRBV10-3 and TRBJ1-4, with 8 bases identical to TRBD1. The CDR3 spans 17 residues. Germline V lookup: CDR1 ENHRY, CDR2 SYGVKD. Trimming removed 6 bases from V and 4 bases from J; junction bases left unmatched: 13. CDR3 in amino acids: CAIRGGTGDDFNEKLFF. Written as DNA, the CDR3 is TGTGCCATCAGGGGAGGGACAGGCGATGATTTTAATGAAAAACTGTTTTTT.